This T cell receptor (beta chain) was found in a study of Graves' ophthalmopathy and Graves' hyperthyroidism. The study's findings and limits: Forecasting of ophthalmopathy progression by the model achieved 70.59% sensitivity and about 77% specificity. Blood also contained most of the expanded thyroid clonotypes above 0.001 frequency.

Hyperthyroidism cases were recent diagnoses of under 2 months' duration in people aged 18 to 65. Among the exclusions were patients with other autoimmune diseases, uncontrolled infections, pregnancy or lactation. This clonotype was seen at least ten times. The antigen remains unidentified. Amplifying from RNA transcripts, the study obtained TCR beta CDR3 regions. Second-round multiplex PCR came after a first-round RT-PCR that employed HTBI primers. TCRdb called the multiplex PCR reads again in MiXCR, with one record for every CDR3 protein. The repertoire consists of roughly 610,000 distinct CDR3 sequences, with approximately 22% occurring once and the leading ten covering roughly 6.9%. This receptor was taken from a woman between 18 and 29 years old with stable Graves' hyperthyroidism. Some clones in this sample may be carry-over from other donors' samples. The sequencing sample was made of peripheral blood.

The chain's CDR3 is CASGRASNQPQHF. The CDR3 DNA sequence: TGTGCCAGCGGCAGGGCGTCCAATCAGCCCCAGCATTTT. The V call is TRBV12-3 or TRBV12-4, the J call TRBJ1-5, with D possibly TRBD1 on 5 matching bases. CDR3 size: 13 residues. Trimming took off 8 bases at V and 3 bases at J, with 11 bases between the two ends.